This paragraph covers one T cell receptor (beta chain) sequence. Sample-barcoded 5' priming and a J-beta primer mix drove a second PCR of about 7 to 11 cycles. TCRdb independently ran MiXCR on the 5' RACE reads; one entry per CDR3 protein. The table records approximately 490,000 distinct CDR3 sequences, around 24% of them present only once. The CDR3 is made up of 17 amino acids. After removal of 1 base from V and 2 bases from J, the junction contained 5 bases not matched to a gene. The germline V gene encodes CDR1 LGHNA and CDR2 YSLEER. The sample originates from a study of blood T cells in healthy people across ages. The same sample was also used in a study of T cells of mothers and their children. That publication notes: An overlap that was slightly higher, though non-significant, was seen in related mother-child pairs versus unrelated pairs.

The chain uses TRBV4-3 and TRBJ1-3; 10 bases fit TRBD1. The clonotype comes from a boy younger than 18 in good health. Sequenced sample: blood. The CDR3 here is CASSQGQGAVAGNTIYF. The CDR3 DNA sequence: TGCGCCAGCAGCCAAGGACAGGGGGCAGTCGCTGGAAACACCATATATTTT.